The source of this T cell receptor beta chain is a study of T cell changes during pregnancy in multiple sclerosis. The table came from immunoSEQ multiplex PCR; TCRdb's copy has only in-frame clones and leaves some out. The table has 65,000 to 90,000 clones, approximately 91% seen once; the top ten hold roughly 2.5%. The J segment lost 3 bases and the V segment lost 6 bases, leaving 8 bases of the junction unmatched. The CDR3 has 16 amino acids. Germline V lookup: CDR1 MNHEY, CDR2 SMNVEV (reference sequence). The rearrangement joins TRBV27 to TRBJ2-4; 10 bases line up with TRBD2. The material sequenced was peripheral blood, taken in the first trimester of pregnancy. This TCR was recovered from a female donor with multiple sclerosis, enrolled in a pregnancy study. The CDR3 region has the DNA TGTGCCAGCAGCCGCGTACTAGCGGGACGCAAAAACATTCAGTACTTC. Translated, it gives CASSRVLAGRKNIQYF.